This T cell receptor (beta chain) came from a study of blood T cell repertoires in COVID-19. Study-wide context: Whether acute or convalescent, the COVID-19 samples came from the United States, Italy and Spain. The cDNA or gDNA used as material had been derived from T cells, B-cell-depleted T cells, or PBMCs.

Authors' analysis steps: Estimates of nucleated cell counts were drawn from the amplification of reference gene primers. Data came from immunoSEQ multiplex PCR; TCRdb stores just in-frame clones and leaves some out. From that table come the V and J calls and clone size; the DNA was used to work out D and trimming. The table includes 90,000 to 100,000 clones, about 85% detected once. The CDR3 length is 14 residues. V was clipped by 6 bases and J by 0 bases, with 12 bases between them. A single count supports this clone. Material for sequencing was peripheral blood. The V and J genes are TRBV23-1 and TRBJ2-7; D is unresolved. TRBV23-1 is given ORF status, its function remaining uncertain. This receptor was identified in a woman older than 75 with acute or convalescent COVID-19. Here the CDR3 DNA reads TGCGCCAGCAGGCAAGATCCGAGCTCCTACGAGCAGTACTTC. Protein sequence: CASRQDPSSYEQYF.